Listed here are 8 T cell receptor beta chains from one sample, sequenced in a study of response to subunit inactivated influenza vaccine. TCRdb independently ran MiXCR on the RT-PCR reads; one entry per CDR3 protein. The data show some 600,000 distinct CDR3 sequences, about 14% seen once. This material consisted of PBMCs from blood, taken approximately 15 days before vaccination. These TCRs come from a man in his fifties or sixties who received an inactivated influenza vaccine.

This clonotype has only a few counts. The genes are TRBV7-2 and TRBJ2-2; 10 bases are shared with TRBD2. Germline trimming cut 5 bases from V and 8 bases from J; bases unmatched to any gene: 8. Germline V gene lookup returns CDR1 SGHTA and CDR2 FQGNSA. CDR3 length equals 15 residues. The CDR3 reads CASSAAGGVAGELFF. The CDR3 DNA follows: TGTGCCAGCAGCGCAGCGGGGGGGGTAGCTGGGGAGCTGTTTTTT.

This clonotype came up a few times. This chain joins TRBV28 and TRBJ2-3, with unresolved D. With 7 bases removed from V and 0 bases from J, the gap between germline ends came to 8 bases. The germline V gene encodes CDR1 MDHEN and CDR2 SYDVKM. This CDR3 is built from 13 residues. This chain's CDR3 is CASNRRSTDTQYF. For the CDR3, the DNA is TGTGCCAGCAATAGGAGAAGCACAGATACGCAGTATTTT.

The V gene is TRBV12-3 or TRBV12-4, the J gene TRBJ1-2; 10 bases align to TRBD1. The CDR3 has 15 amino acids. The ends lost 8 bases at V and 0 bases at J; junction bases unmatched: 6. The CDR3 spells CASFDRGPANYGYTF. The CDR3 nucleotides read TGTGCCAGCTTTGACAGGGGGCCTGCTAACTATGGCTACACCTTC.

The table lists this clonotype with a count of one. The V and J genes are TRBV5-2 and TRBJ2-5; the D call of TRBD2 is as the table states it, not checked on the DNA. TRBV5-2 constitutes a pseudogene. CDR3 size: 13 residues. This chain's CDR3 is CAMSPGTTETQYF. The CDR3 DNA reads TGTGCCATGAGCCCCGGGACTACGGAGACCCAGTACTTC.

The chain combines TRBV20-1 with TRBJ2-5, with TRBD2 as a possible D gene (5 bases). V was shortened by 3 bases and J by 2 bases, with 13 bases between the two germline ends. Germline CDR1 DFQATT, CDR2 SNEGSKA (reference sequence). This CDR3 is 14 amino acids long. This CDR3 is CSARVASIQETQYF. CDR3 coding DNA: TGCAGTGCTAGGGTAGCGAGCATTCAAGAGACCCAGTACTTC.

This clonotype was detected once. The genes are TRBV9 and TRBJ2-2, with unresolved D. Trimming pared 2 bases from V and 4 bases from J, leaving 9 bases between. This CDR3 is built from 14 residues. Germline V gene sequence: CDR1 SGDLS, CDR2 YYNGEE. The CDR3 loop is CASSVISGTGELFF. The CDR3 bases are TGTGCCAGCAGCGTGATAAGTGGCACCGGGGAGCTGTTTTTT.

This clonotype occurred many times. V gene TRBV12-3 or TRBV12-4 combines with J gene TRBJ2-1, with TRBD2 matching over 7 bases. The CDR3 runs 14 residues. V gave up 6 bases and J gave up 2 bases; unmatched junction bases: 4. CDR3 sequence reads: CASRERGTYNEQFF. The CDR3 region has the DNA TGTGCCAGCAGAGAGCGGGGTACCTACAATGAGCAGTTCTTC.

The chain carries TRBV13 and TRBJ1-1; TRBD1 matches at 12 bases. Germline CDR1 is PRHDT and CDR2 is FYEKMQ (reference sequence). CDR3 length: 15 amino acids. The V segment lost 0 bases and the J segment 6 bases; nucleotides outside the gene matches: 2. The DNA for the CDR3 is TGTGCCAGCAGCTTAGGGGGGACAGGGGGCCCTGAAGCTTTCTTT. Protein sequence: CASSLGGTGGPEAFF. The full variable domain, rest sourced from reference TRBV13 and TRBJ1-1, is AAGVIQSPRHLIKEKRETATLKCYPIPRHDTVYWYQQGPGQDPQFLISFYEKMQSDKGSIPDRFSAQQFSDYHSELNMSSLELGDSALYFCASSLGGTGGPEAFFGQGTRLTVV.